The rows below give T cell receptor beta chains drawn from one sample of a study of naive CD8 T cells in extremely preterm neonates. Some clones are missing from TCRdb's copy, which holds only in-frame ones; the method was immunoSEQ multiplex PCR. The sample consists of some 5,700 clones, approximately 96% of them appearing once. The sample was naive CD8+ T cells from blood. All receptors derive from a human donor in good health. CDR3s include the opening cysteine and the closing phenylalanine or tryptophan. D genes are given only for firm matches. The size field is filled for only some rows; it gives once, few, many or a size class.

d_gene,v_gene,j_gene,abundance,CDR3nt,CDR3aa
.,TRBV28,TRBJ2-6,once,TGTGCCACTACGCGGGGATTCGGCTCTGGGGCCAACGTCCTGACTTTC,CATTRGFGSGANVLTF
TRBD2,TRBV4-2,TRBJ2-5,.,TGTGCCAGCAGCATTACCGGGACTAGCAAAGAGACCCAGTACTTC,CASSITGTSKETQYF
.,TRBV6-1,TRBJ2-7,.,TGTGCCAGCAGTGAATCAAGGGGCCACGAGCAGTACTTC,CASSESRGHEQYF
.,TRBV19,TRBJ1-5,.,TGTGCCAGTATAGATATAACGGGGTCCGGCAATCAGCCCCAGCATTTT,CASIDITGSGNQPQHF
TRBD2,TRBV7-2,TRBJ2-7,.,TGTGCCAGCAGCTTATCAGGGACTAGCGGTGCCGAGCAGTACTTC,CASSLSGTSGAEQYF
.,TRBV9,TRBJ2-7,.,TGTGCCAGCAGCGTAAGTGCAGGGGGGTACGAGCAGTACTTC,CASSVSAGGYEQYF
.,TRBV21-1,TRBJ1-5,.,TGTGCCAGAGGGGGAGGGTTTGATGGCAATCAGCCCCAGCATTTT,CARGGGFDGNQPQHF
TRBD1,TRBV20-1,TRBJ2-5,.,TGCTCGGGACAGAGAAAAGAGACCCAGTACTTC,CSGQRKETQYF
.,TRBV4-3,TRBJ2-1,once,TGCGCCAGCAGCCAAGATCGAAGGGGCTCCTACAATGAGCAGTTCTTC,CASSQDRRGSYNEQFF
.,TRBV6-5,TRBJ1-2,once,TGTGCCAGCAGCAGACAGGTGTTCTATGGCTACACCTTC,CASSRQVFYGYTF
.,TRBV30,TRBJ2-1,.,TGTGCCTGGAGCAGCGGCGCCCCTGAGCAGTTCTTC,CAWSSGAPEQFF
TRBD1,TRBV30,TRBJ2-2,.,TGTGCCTGGAGTCCCGGGACAGGGGCCGGGGAGCTGTTTTTT,CAWSPGTGAGELFF
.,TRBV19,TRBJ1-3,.,TGTGCCAGTAGCGGAAGGCGGGACCGATACTCTGGAAACACCATATATTTT,CASSGRRDRYSGNTIYF
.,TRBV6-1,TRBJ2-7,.,TGTGCCAGCCGCGAGAGGGTTAACTACGAGCAGTACTTC,CASRERVNYEQYF
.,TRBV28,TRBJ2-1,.,TGTGCCAGCAGGCGTGCAGGGGAAACCTACAATGAGCAGTTCTTC,CASRRAGETYNEQFF
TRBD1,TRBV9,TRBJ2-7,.,TGTGCCAGCAGCGCGGGACAGGGGTGGTACGAGCAGTACTTC,CASSAGQGWYEQYF
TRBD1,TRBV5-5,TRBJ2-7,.,TGTGCCAGCACCGGGACAGGAGGATTTCCCTACGAGCAGTACTTC,CASTGTGGFPYEQYF
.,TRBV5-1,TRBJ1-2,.,TGCGCCAGCAGCTTGGGCACAGCTCTGGATGGCTACACCTTC,CASSLGTALDGYTF
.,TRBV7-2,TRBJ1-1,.,TGTGCCAGCAGCGCCCCGGAGGGGCGAGGGAACACTGAAGCTTTCTTT,CASSAPEGRGNTEAFF
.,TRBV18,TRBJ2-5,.,TGTGCCAGCTCTCAACAAGAGACCCAGTACTTC,CASSQQETQYF
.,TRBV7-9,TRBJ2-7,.,TGTGCCAGCAGCTTACCCTACCGGGACGAGCAGTACTTC,CASSLPYRDEQYF
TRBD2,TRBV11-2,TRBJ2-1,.,TGTGCCAGCGGAGGATCGGCGGGAGGTCGAAATGAGCAGTTCTTC,CASGGSAGGRNEQFF
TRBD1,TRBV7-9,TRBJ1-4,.,TGTGCCAGCAGTTACGGGACAGGGGGTGAAAAACTGTTTTTT,CASSYGTGGEKLFF
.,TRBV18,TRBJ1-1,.,TGTGCCAGCGGGGGGACGGGAGACACTGAAGCTTTCTTT,CASGGTGDTEAFF
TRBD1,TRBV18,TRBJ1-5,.,TGTGCCAGCTCACCATGGGCGTCCGGACAGGGCCGCAATCAGCCCCAGCATTTT,CASSPWASGQGRNQPQHF
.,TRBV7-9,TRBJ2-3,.,TGTGCCAGCAGTCCCAGGGCGCCGGCAGATACGCAGTATTTT,CASSPRAPADTQYF
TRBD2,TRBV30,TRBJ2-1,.,TGTGCCTGGAACCGGGGGACTAGCGGGAGTTTCTCCTACAATGAGCAGTTCTTC,CAWNRGTSGSFSYNEQFF
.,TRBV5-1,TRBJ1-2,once,TGCGCCAGCAGCTTCCTGGGTAGGACAGTAAGGGAGAGTGGCTACACCTTC,CASSFLGRTVRESGYTF
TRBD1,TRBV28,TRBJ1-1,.,TGTGCCAGCAGGCAAATTGGTCAGGGGGTGGCTTTCTTT,CASRQIGQGVAFF
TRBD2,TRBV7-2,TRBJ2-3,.,TGTGCCAGCAGCTTCCTACCAGCGGGAGGCCCCACAGATACGCAGTATTTT,CASSFLPAGGPTDTQYF
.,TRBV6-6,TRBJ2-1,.,TGTGCCAGCAGCCTTGATAGCTACAATGAGCAGTTCTTC,CASSLDSYNEQFF
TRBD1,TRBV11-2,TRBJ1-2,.,TGTGCCAGCAGCACAAAGCCGGGACAGGATAACAAAGGCTACACCTTC,CASSTKPGQDNKGYTF
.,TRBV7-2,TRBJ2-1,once,TGTGCCAGCAGTCGGACTCCAAGATACAATGAGCAGTTCTTC,CASSRTPRYNEQFF
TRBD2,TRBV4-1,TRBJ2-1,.,TGCGCCAGCAGCCAAGGGACTAGCGGAATCAATGAGCAGTTCTTC,CASSQGTSGINEQFF
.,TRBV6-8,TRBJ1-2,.,TGTGCCACAGGCGTCTATGGCTACACCTTC,CATGVYGYTF
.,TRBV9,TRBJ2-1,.,TGTGCCAGCAGCGGGGGGGGGCAGGAGCGGAACTCCTACAATGAGCAGTTCTTC,CASSGGGQERNSYNEQFF
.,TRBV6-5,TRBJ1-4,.,TGTGCCAGCAGTTACCTCGGGGGGAATGAAAAACTGTTTTTT,CASSYLGGNEKLFF
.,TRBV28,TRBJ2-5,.,TGTGCCAGCAGTTCCTGGAGTGGCCGAGACCTCGACCGTGGGCAGTACTTC,CASSSWSGRDLDRGQYF
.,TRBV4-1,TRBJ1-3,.,TGCGCCAGCAGCCAAGCATCAGCTGGAAACACCATATATTTT,CASSQASAGNTIYF
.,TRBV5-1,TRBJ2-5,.,TGCGCCAGCAGCAAACGAGACCAAGAGACCCAGTACTTC,CASSKRDQETQYF